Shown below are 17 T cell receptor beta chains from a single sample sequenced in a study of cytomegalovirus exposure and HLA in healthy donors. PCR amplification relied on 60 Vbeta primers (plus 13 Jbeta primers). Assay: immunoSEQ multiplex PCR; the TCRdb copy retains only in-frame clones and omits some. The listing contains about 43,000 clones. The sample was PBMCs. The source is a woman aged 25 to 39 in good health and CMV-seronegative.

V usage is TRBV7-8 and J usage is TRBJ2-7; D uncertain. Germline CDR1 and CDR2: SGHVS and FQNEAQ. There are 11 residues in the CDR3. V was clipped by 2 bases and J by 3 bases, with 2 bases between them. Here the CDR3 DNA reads TGTGCCAGCAGCTTATACTACGAGCAGTACTTC. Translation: CASSLYYEQYF.

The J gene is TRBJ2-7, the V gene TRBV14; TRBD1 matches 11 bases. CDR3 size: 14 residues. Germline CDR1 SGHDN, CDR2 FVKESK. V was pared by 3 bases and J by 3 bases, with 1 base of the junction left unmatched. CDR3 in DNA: TGTGCCAGCAGCCATGGGACAGGGGGCTACGAGCAGTACTTC. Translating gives CASSHGTGGYEQYF.

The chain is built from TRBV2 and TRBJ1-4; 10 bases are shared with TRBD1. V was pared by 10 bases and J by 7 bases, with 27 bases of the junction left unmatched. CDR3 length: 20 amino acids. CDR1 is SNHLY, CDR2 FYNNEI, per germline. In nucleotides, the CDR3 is TGTGCCACCTCCAACCCCACAGGGACAGGGGAGAGGTTAATGGCTGAAAAACTGTTTTTT. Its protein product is CATSNPTGTGERLMAEKLFF.

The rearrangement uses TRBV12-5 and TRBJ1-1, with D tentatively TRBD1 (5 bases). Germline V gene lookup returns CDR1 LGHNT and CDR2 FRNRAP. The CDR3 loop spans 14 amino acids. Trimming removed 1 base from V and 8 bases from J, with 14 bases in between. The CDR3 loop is CASGLAGNKEEAFF. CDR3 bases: TGTGCTAGTGGTTTGGCAGGGAATAAGGAGGAAGCTTTCTTT.

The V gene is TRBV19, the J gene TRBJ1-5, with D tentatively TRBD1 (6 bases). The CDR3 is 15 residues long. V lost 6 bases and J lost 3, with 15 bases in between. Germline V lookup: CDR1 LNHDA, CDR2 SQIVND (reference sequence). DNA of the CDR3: TGTGCCAGTAGAGGGGGAAGACAGTACAATCAGCCCCAGCATTTT. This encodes CASRGGRQYNQPQHF.

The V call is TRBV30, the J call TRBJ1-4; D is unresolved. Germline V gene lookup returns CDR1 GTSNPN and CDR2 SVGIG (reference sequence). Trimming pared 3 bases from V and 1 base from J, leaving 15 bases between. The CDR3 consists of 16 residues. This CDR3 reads CAWSIGVGGTNEKLFF. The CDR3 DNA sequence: TGTGCCTGGAGCATCGGGGTGGGAGGAACTAATGAAAAACTGTTTTTT.

Written as DNA, the CDR3 is TGTGCCAGTCGAGACCCAGGGAATGAGCAGTTCTTC. This translates into CASRDPGNEQFF. This chain links TRBV19 with TRBJ2-1, with D perhaps TRBD1 (5 bases). Trimming removed 8 bases from V and 7 bases from J, with 12 bases in between. The CDR3 runs to 12 residues. CDR1 is LNHDA, CDR2 SQIVND, per germline (reference sequence).

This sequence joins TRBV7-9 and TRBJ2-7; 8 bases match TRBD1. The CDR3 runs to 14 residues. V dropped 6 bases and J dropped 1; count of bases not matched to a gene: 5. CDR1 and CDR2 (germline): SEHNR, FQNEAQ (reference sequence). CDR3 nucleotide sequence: TGTGCCAGCAGTAGCCAGGGGGCTTCCTACGAGCAGTACTTC. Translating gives CASSSQGASYEQYF.

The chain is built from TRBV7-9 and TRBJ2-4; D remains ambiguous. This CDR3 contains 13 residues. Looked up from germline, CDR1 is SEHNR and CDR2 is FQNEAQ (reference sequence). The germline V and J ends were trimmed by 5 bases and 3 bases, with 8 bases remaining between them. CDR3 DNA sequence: TGTGCCAGCAGCCCAGTTAACAAAAACATTCAGTACTTC. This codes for CASSPVNKNIQYF.

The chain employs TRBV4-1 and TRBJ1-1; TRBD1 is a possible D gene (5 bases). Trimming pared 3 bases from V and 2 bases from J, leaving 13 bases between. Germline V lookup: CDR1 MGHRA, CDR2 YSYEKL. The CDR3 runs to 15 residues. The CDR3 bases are TGCGCCAGCAGCCAGATCCAGGGAGGAAACACTGAAGCTTTCTTT. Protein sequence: CASSQIQGGNTEAFF.

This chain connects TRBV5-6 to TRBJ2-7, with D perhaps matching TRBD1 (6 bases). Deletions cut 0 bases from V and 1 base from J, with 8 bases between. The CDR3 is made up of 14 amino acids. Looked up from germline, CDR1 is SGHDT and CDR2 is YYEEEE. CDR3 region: CASSLGGQSYEQYF. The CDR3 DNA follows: TGTGCCAGCAGCTTGGGGGGGCAATCCTACGAGCAGTACTTC.

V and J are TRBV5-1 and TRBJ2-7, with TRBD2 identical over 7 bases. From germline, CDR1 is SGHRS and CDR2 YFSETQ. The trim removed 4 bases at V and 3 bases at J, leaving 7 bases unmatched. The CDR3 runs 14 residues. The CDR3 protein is CASSVSGPNYEQYF. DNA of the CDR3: TGCGCCAGCAGCGTTAGCGGGCCAAACTACGAGCAGTACTTC.

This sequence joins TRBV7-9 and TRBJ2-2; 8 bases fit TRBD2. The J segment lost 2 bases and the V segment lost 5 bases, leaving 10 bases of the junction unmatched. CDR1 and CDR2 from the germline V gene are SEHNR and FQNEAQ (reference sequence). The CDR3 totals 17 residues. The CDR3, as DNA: TGTGCCAGCAGCCCCCGACTAGCGCCGACAAACACCGGGGAGCTGTTTTTT. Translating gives CASSPRLAPTNTGELFF.

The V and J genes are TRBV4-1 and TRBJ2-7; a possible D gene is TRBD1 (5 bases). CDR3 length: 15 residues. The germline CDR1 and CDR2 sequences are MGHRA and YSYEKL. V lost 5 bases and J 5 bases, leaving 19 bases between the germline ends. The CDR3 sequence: CASSTTGGDSHEQYF. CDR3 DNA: TGCGCCAGCAGCACTACAGGTGGTGATTCCCACGAGCAGTACTTC.

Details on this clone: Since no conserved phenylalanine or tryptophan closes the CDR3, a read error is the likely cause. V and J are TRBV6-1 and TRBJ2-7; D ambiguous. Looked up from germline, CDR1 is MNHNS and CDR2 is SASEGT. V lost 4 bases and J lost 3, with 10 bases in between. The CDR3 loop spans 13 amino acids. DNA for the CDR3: TGTGCCAGCAGTGGCGGCTCCTACTACGAGCAGTACCTC. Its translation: CASSGGSYYEQYL.

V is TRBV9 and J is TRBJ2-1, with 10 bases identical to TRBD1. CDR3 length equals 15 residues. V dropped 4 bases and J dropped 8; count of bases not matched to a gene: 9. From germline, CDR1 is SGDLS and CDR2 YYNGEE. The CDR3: CASSSGTGAGYEQFF. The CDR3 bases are TGTGCCAGCAGCTCCGGGACAGGGGCCGGGTATGAGCAGTTCTTC.

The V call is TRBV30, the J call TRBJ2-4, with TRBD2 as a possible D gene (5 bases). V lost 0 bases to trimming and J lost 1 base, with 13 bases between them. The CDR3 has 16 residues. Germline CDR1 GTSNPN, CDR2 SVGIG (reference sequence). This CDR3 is CAWSVREGAAKNIQYF. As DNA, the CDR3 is TGTGCCTGGAGTGTACGTGAGGGTGCGGCCAAAAACATTCAGTACTTC.